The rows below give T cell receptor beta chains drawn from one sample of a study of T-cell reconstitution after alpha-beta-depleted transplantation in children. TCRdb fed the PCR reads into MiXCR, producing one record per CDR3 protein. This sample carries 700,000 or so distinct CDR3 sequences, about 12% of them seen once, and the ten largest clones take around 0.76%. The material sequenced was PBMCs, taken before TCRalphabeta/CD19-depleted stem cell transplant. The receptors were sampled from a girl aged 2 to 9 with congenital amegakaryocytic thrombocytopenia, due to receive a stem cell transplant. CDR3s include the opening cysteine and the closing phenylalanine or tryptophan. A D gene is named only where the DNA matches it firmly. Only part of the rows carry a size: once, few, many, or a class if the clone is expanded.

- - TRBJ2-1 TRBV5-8 CASSLEVYEQFF TGTGCCAGCAGCTTGGAGGTCTATGAGCAGTTCTTC
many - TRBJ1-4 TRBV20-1 CSARVRTDRRLFF TGCAGTGCTAGAGTCCGGACAGACCGCAGATTATTTTTT
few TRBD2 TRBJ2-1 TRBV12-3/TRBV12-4 CASSSSGRALNEQFF TGTGCCAGCTCGTCTAGCGGGAGGGCCCTCAATGAGCAGTTCTTC
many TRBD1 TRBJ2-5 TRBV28 CASSSYRDSQETQYF TGTGCCAGCAGTTCCTACCGGGACAGCCAAGAGACCCAGTACTTC
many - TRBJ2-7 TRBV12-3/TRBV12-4 CASRVASGSYEQYF TGTGCCAGCAGAGTCGCCTCGGGATCGTACGAGCAGTACTTC
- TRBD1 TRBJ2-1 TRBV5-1 CASLPDRSDEQFF TGCGCCAGCCTACCGGACAGGAGCGATGAGCAGTTCTTC
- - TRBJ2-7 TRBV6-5 CASSYRRDTSYEQYF TGTGCCAGCAGTTACAGAAGGGACACCTCCTACGAGCAGTACTTC
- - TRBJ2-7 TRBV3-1 CASSQATEGSYEQYF TGTGCCAGCAGCCAGGCCACGGAGGGGAGTTACGAGCAGTACTTC
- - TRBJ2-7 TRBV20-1 CSARQYLSYEQYF TGCAGTGCCAGACAGTACCTCTCCTACGAGCAGTACTTC
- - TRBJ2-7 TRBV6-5 CASSYRSGPYEQYF TGTGCCAGCAGTTACCGGAGTGGCCCCTACGAGCAGTACTTC
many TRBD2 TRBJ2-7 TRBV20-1 CSATGTSGLDRYYEQYF TGCAGTGCTACGGGGACTAGCGGACTCGATCGTTATTACGAGCAGTACTTC
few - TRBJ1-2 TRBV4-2 CASSDGVVYGYTF TGTGCCAGCAGCGACGGGGTTGTCTATGGCTACACCTTC
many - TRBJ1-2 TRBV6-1 CAIRDAGGANYGYTF TGTGCCATACGGGACGCCGGGGGAGCTAACTATGGCTACACCTTC
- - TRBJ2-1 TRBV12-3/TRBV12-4 CASSQTTLGNEQFF TGTGCCAGCAGCCAAACTACACTAGGTAATGAGCAGTTCTTC
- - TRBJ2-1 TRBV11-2 CASSRSGQFF TGTGCCAGCAGCCGGAGTGGGCAGTTCTTC
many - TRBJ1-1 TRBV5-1 CASSLTAGEPTTEAFF TGCGCCAGCAGCTTGACTGCAGGGGAACCCACTACTGAAGCTTTCTTT
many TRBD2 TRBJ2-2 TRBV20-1 CSAKGSGRAHTGELFF TGCAGTGCTAAGGGTAGCGGGAGGGCCCACACCGGGGAGCTGTTTTTT
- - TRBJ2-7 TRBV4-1 CASSQRLWLPGVDEQYF TGCGCCAGCAGCCAACGATTGTGGCTCCCCGGGGTAGACGAGCAGTACTTC
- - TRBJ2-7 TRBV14 CASSQLDSYEQYF TGTGCCAGCAGCCAACTGGACTCCTACGAGCAGTACTTC
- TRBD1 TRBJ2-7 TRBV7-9 CASSRGQGVYEQYF TGTGCCAGCAGCCGGGGACAGGGAGTCTACGAGCAGTACTTC
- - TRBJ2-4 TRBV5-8 CASMGSGVNIQYF TGTGCCAGCATGGGCTCAGGGGTCAACATTCAGTACTTC
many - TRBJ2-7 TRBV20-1 CSAGLSGSYEQYF TGCAGTGCTGGACTAAGCGGGTCCTACGAGCAGTACTTC
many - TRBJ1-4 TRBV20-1 CSARDGGRNGFLFF TGCAGTGCTAGAGATGGAGGCAGGAACGGATTTCTGTTTTTT
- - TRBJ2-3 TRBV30 CAWSLMTDTQYF TGTGCCTGGAGTCTAATGACAGATACGCAGTATTTT
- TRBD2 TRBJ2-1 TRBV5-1 CASSWAGVDNEQFF TGCGCCAGCAGCTGGGCGGGAGTAGACAATGAGCAGTTCTTC
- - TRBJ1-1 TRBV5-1 CASSLAVYNNTEAFF TGCGCCAGCAGCTTGGCGGTATACAACAACACTGAAGCTTTCTTT
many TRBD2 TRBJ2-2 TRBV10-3 CAISGGLAGNTGELFF TGTGCCATCAGTGGGGGACTAGCGGGAAACACCGGGGAGCTGTTTTTT
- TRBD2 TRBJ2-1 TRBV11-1 CASSSKPGLPGSYNEQFF TGTGCCAGCAGCTCAAAACCGGGACTACCCGGCTCCTACAATGAGCAGTTCTTC
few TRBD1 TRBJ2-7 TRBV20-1 CSAPHTGDRVHEQYF TGCAGTGCCCCTCACACGGGGGACAGGGTCCACGAGCAGTACTTC